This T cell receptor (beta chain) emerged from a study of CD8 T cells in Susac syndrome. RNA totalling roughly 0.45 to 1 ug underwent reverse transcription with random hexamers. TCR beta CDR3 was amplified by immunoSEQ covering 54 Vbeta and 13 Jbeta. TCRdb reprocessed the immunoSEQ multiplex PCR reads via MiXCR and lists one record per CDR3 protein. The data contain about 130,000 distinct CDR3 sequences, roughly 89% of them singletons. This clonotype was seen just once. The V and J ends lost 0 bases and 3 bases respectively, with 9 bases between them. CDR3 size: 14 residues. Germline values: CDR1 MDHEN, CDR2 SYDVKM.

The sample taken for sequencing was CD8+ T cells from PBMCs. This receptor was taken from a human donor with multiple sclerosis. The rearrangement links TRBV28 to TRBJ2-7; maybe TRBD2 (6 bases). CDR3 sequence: CASSLWRGFYEQYF. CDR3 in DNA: TGTGCCAGCAGTTTATGGCGGGGCTTCTACGAGCAGTACTTC. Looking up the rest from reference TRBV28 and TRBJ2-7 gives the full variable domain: DVKVTQSSRYLVKRTGEKVFLECVQDMDHENMFWYRQDPGLGLRLIYFSYDVKMKEKGDIPEGYSVSREKKERFSLILESASTNQTSMYLCASSLWRGFYEQYFGPGTRLTVT.